The next 13 T cell receptor beta chains were all read from a single sample in a study of OX40 agonist ivuxolimab in advanced cancers. Method: immunoSEQ multiplex PCR; TCRdb's copy keeps in-frame clones and lacks some. This repertoire shows tens of thousands of clones, roughly 82% found once; its top ten account for 20% to 25%. Sequencing used CD4+ or CD8+ T cells sorted from blood, obtained in a trial of the OX40 agonist ivuxolimab. All receptors come from an adult with an advanced solid tumor such as melanoma, head and neck, liver or kidney cancer.

The chain uses TRBV6-5 and TRBJ2-2; D is uncertain. Germline V gene lookup returns CDR1 MNHEY and CDR2 SVGAGI. The V gene lost 6 bases and the J gene lost 0 bases, with 11 bases spanning the gap. This CDR3 spans 15 amino acids. DNA for the CDR3: TGTGCCAGCAGCCCCAGCTTCGCGAACACCGGGGAGCTGTTTTTT. This translates into CASSPSFANTGELFF.

The V and J genes are TRBV28 and TRBJ1-2; TRBD1 is a possible D gene (5 bases). The V gene lost 7 bases and the J gene lost 2 bases, with 17 bases spanning the gap. The CDR3 extends over 15 amino acids. Germline CDR1 MDHEN, CDR2 SYDVKM. The CDR3 nucleotides read TGTGCCAGCACCACCCCCGTACGGGGGAACTATGGCTACACCTTC. Translation gives CASTTPVRGNYGYTF.

The V call is TRBV30, the J call TRBJ1-6, with 7 bases aligning to TRBD1. Germline CDR1 is GTSNPN and CDR2 is SVGIG (reference sequence). The CDR3 totals 14 residues. Trimming at V came to 8 bases and at J to 3 bases, leaving 7 bases not matched to a gene. CDR3 nucleotide sequence: TGTGCCGTCAGCCGGGACAGCTATAATTCACCCCTCCACTTT. Translated: CAVSRDSYNSPLHF.

V and J are TRBV6-6 and TRBJ2-5; TRBD2 matches 12 bases. The CDR3 length is 16 residues. Germline CDR1 and CDR2: MNHNY and SVGAGI (reference sequence). Losses at the gene ends were 5 bases for V and 4 bases for J; bases not matched to a gene: 8. CDR3: CASSASSGGALETQYF. The DNA for the CDR3 is TGTGCCAGCAGTGCATCTAGCGGGGGGGCCCTAGAGACCCAGTACTTC.

This chain links TRBV9 with TRBJ2-5; 7 positions agree with TRBD1. The CDR3 extends over 13 amino acids. Trimming removed 5 bases from V and 5 bases from J; junction bases left unmatched: 6. Germline CDR1 reads SGDLS; CDR2 reads YYNGEE. The CDR3 DNA follows: TGTGCCAGCAGTTCCAGGACAGGCGAGACCCAGTACTTC. This encodes CASSSRTGETQYF.

As DNA, the CDR3 is TGTGCCAGCAGTATATTGGGGGCTGGGGCCAACGTCCTGACTTTC. It specifies CASSILGAGANVLTF. The gene calls are TRBV28 and TRBJ2-6; D is possibly TRBD1 or TRBD2 (5 bases each). Trimming left V 5 bases short and J 2 bases short, with 10 bases between. The CDR3 spans 15 residues. Germline CDR1 MDHEN, CDR2 SYDVKM.

The genes are TRBV6-1 and TRBJ1-1; the match to TRBD1 covers 7 bases. Per germline, CDR1 MNHNS and CDR2 SASEGT. Trimming at V came to 8 bases and at J to 0 bases, leaving 3 bases not matched to a gene. The CDR3 length is 13 residues. The CDR3 nucleotides are TGTGCCAGCCACAGGGGAATGAACACTGAAGCTTTCTTT. This translates into CASHRGMNTEAFF.

Only one count was recorded for this clone. The gene calls are TRBV5-5 and TRBJ2-7; no clear D. Between the trimmed V and J ends, which lost 1 base and 3 bases, there was a span of 17 bases. Germline CDR1 and CDR2: SGHKS and YYEKEE (reference sequence). The CDR3 loop spans 16 amino acids. This chain's CDR3 is CASSLRILAGNYEQYF. As DNA, the CDR3 is TGTGCCAGCAGCTTGAGAATATTGGCCGGAAACTACGAGCAGTACTTC.

The chain recombines TRBV27 with TRBJ2-7; no clear D. Germline values: CDR1 MNHEY, CDR2 SMNVEV (reference sequence). CDR3 length: 14 amino acids. The V and J ends lost 0 bases and 2 bases respectively, with 8 bases between them. The CDR3 loop reads CASSLSSSTYEQYF. CDR3 coding DNA: TGTGCCAGCAGTTTATCTAGCAGCACCTACGAGCAGTACTTC.

This chain uses TRBV18 with TRBJ1-5; no clear D gene. Germline V gives CDR1 KGHSH, CDR2 LQKENI. The CDR3 covers 15 residues. V dropped 3 bases and J dropped 5 bases, with 14 bases sitting between them. DNA of the CDR3: TGTGCCAGCTCACCGACCGGCAGTTGGGATCAGCCCCAGCATTTT. Its translation: CASSPTGSWDQPQHF.

V gene TRBV19 combines with J gene TRBJ1-2, with D perhaps matching TRBD1 (6 bases). CDR3 length equals 14 residues. Trimming cost V 1 base and J 4 bases, with 10 bases left between them. CDR1 is LNHDA and CDR2 is SQIVND in the germline V gene (reference sequence). CDR3 sequence reads: CASSIARTAYGYTF. CDR3 nucleotide sequence: TGTGCCAGTAGTATAGCCCGGACAGCCTATGGCTACACCTTC.

This chain links TRBV19 with TRBJ2-5; TRBD2 aligns across 8 bases. The germline V gene encodes CDR1 LNHDA and CDR2 SQIVND (reference sequence). There are 15 residues in the CDR3. After removal of 7 bases from V and 4 bases from J, the junction contained 11 bases not matched to a gene. CDR3 in amino acids: CASTSTTGGRETQYF. CDR3 bases: TGTGCCAGTACCTCAACCACGGGGGGGCGAGAGACCCAGTACTTC.

This clone was observed a few times. V usage is TRBV27 and J usage is TRBJ1-5; no clear D. Trimming removed 8 bases from V and 4 bases from J, with 9 bases in between. There are 12 residues in the CDR3. Germline loops: CDR1 MNHEY, CDR2 SMNVEV (reference sequence). CDR3 region: CASRLGNQPQHF. Here the CDR3 DNA reads TGTGCCAGCCGGCTGGGGAATCAGCCCCAGCATTTT.